The 11 T cell receptor beta chains below all came from one sample that was sequenced in a study of blood T cell repertoires in COVID-19. Assay: immunoSEQ multiplex PCR; the TCRdb copy retains only in-frame clones and omits some. The table lists approximately 140,000 clones, 80% to 85% of them singletons. Sequenced: peripheral blood. Receptor source: a human donor in a cohort sampled during active COVID-19.

The chain employs TRBV28 and TRBJ2-7; D might be TRBD1 (6 bases). The CDR3 runs to 15 residues. The germline V gene has CDR1 MDHEN and CDR2 SYDVKM. V lost 5 bases, J lost 3 bases, and 17 bases lay in between. The CDR3 DNA reads TGTGCCAGCAGTGGGTCCTGGGACACGAACTACGAGCAGTACTTC. Amino acids: CASSGSWDTNYEQYF. Using reference TRBV28 and TRBJ2-7 for the parts outside the CDR3, the full variable domain is DVKVTQSSRYLVKRTGEKVFLECVQDMDHENMFWYRQDPGLGLRLIYFSYDVKMKEKGDIPEGYSVSREKKERFSLILESASTNQTSMYLCASSGSWDTNYEQYFGPGTRLTVT.

The CDR3: CASSEDAGGTEAFF. The CDR3 DNA follows: TGTGCCAGCAGTGAAGATGCGGGGGGAACTGAAGCTTTCTTT. The chain uses TRBV25-1 and TRBJ1-1; D perhaps matches TRBD1 (5 bases). Trimming removed 2 bases from V and 5 bases from J, with 12 bases in between. In germline, CDR1 is MGHDK, CDR2 SYGVNS. The CDR3 length is 14 residues.

In its sample, this clone was seen a few times. The chain links TRBV7-9 to TRBJ1-2; D gene uncertain. The germline CDR1 and CDR2 sequences are SEHNR and FQNEAQ (reference sequence). CDR3 size: 14 residues. V dropped 1 base and J dropped 1 base, with 7 bases sitting between them. The CDR3 spells CASSLERSNYGYTF. The CDR3 nucleotides are TGTGCCAGCAGCTTAGAACGTAGTAACTATGGCTACACCTTC. Based on the CDR3 plus reference TRBV7-9 and TRBJ1-2, the full variable domain is DTGVSQNPRHKITKRGQNVTFRCDPISEHNRLYWYRQTLGQGPEFLTYFQNEAQLEKSRLLSDRFSAERPKGSFSTLEIQRTEQGDSAMYLCASSLERSNYGYTFGSGTRLTVV.

The chain joins TRBV7-3 to TRBJ1-1; TRBD1 matches 10 bases. The junction had 6 bases not matched to a gene; V was cut back by 5 bases and J by 3 bases. The CDR3 loop spans 15 amino acids. The germline CDR1 and CDR2 sequences are SGHTA and FQGTGA. The CDR3 loop is CASSRTGGDYTEAFF. In nucleotides, the CDR3 is TGTGCCAGCAGCCGGACAGGGGGTGATTACACTGAAGCTTTCTTT.

The rearrangement uses TRBV24-1 and TRBJ2-1; 16 nucleotides agree with TRBD2. The germline V gene has CDR1 KGHDR and CDR2 SFDVKD. CDR3 length: 19 residues. V lost 2 bases and J lost 4; bases outside the gene matches: 7. CDR3 sequence: CATSDSGTSGGARYNEQFF. CDR3 in DNA: TGTGCCACCAGTGATTCCGGGACTAGCGGGGGGGCGAGATACAATGAGCAGTTCTTC.

A single count supports this clone. J is TRBJ1-5 and V is TRBV7-2; D is uncertain. With 5 bases removed from V and 3 bases from J, the gap between germline ends came to 8 bases. The CDR3 has 13 amino acids. Germline loops: CDR1 SGHTA, CDR2 FQGNSA. CDR3 sequence: CASSPNTNQPQHF. CDR3 nucleotides: TGTGCCAGCAGCCCCAACACCAATCAGCCCCAGCATTTT.

This chain links TRBV5-1 with TRBJ2-7; perhaps TRBD1 as D (6 bases). Germline CDR1 SGHRS, CDR2 YFSETQ. The CDR3 is made up of 17 amino acids. V was cut by 4 bases and J by 4 bases, with 24 bases left in between. The CDR3 loop reads CASSVQTGSLLGYEQYF. The CDR3 DNA follows: TGCGCCAGCAGCGTACAAACAGGGAGCCTACTCGGGTACGAGCAGTACTTC.

The rearrangement joins TRBV27 to TRBJ1-2; weak D call: TRBD1 (5 bases). V lost 7 bases, J lost 7 bases, and 19 bases lay in between. This CDR3 has 14 residues. CDR1 MNHEY and CDR2 SMNVEV come from the germline V gene (reference sequence). The CDR3, as DNA: TGTGCCAGCAAAATTCAGGGTCGGTACGGTGGCTACACCTTC. Translation: CASKIQGRYGGYTF.

On this clone: The junction differs from germline at one of its ends, possibly a read error. The chain uses TRBV11-3 and TRBJ2-5; TRBD1 is a possible D gene (6 bases). The CDR3 loop spans 15 amino acids. Germline V lookup: CDR1 SGHNT, CDR2 YENEEA. The CDR3 is CASRLGQGIGETQYF. CDR3 DNA: TGTGCCAGCAGATTAGGGCAGGGGATCGGTGAGACCCAGTACTTC.

V is TRBV29-1 and J is TRBJ1-4; D gene uncertain. V was clipped by 4 bases and J by 12 bases, with 15 bases between them. From germline, CDR1 is SQVTM and CDR2 ANQGSEA. The CDR3 covers 12 residues. The CDR3 DNA is TGCAGCGTTGTGGGCCCAACCGGGGAACTGTTTTTT. It translates to CSVVGPTGELFF.

This sequence joins TRBV27 and TRBJ2-3; weak D call: TRBD1 (7 bases). V was cut by 5 bases and J by 8 bases, with 11 bases left in between. The CDR3 length is 12 residues. The germline gives CDR1 MNHEY, CDR2 SMNVEV (reference sequence). CDR3: CASSQGGGTQYF. The DNA for the CDR3 is TGTGCCAGCAGTCAGGGGGGAGGTACGCAGTATTTT.